This T cell receptor beta chain was sequenced for a study of regulatory T cells in long-lasting Graves disease (dated by TCRdb to about 2021). Turning to the overall study: Persistent Graves' disease was defined as antithyroid drug treatment for over 5 years with persistently positive TSH receptor autoantibodies. Patients with persistent Graves' disease were compared with patients with newly diagnosed Graves' disease using TCR sequencing and RNA sequencing of peripheral blood. The study was registered as a clinical trial and conducted in China. A total of around 35 samples underwent TCR sequencing, from about 13 patients with persistent Graves' disease and some 20 patients with newly diagnosed Graves' disease. On average, persistent Graves' disease patients in the clinical cohort had been on antithyroid drugs for around 9.5 years. Overall study results and their limits: Patients with persistent disease shared more public clonotypes (around 2,700) than newly diagnosed patients did (more than 900). Sequencing and analysis were limited to the TCR beta chain. The authors acknowledged the small sample size as a limitation that may reduce accuracy. Because the primary lesion, thyroid tissue, could not be accessed, the study looked at peripheral blood alone. Compared with newly diagnosed patients, patients with persistent Graves' disease had lower TCR Shannon entropy and fewer highly expanded clones, which suggests clonal expansion. Persistent disease showed preferential use of TRBV28, TRBJ1-2 and TRBJ2-5, whereas newly diagnosed disease favored TRBV20-1 and TRBJ2-1.

This clonotype was observed at least ten times. Its antigen has not been determined. Base qualities are not provided; no much larger clone lies one nucleotide away. The meaning of the sample's time point label: persistent/refractory GD, antithyroid drugs over 5 years with positive TRAb. For both TCR sequencing and RNA sequencing, RNA was extracted from PBMCs in TRIzol. The diagnosis of Graves' disease was made according to American Thyroid Association guidelines. Patients were recruited from an endocrinology department in Xi'an, China. Each patient gave 7 to 9.5 milliliters of peripheral blood, collected in an EDTA anticoagulant tube. PBMCs were isolated by Ficoll Paque Plus density gradient separation without further T cell sorting. An Agilent 2100 Bioanalyzer and agarose gel were used to check RNA quality, while a NanoDrop 2000 measured RNA concentration. V loses 1 base of germline sequence and J loses 5 bases, and the interval between the two ends is 11 bases. From the germline V gene, CDR1 is MDHEN and CDR2 is SYDVKM. The CDR3 runs 15 residues from the cysteine to the phenylalanine. Here the CDR3 DNA is all that survives: 45 bases in frame from base 1.

The method behind the library was multiplex PCR. Sequencing relied on an Illumina HiSeq 4000. To build TCR beta libraries, CDR3 regions were amplified by Arm-PCR using iRepertoire HTBI primers. PCR products were gel purified before sequencing. In the paper's pipeline: Gene usage analysis of CDR3 amino acid clonotypes used the approximately 62 TRBV and about 13 TRBJ segments found across samples. COPE and FqMerger were used to merge filtered high-quality paired reads into contigs. BLAST was used to align contigs to IMGT TRBV, TRBD and TRBJ reference genes, and CDR3 was defined according to IMGT. Clonotypes above 0.1% frequency were classified as highly expanded clones. Shannon entropy served as the measure of repertoire diversity, while the Gini coefficient captured V-J evenness. A clonotype was considered public if more than one individual shared it. The public reads were reanalyzed by TCRdb: fastp trimming at Q25, MiXCR alignment, in-frame beta chains only. Duplicate CDR3 protein sequences are folded into a single record with the most common DNA and genes. These V and J calls originate from TCRdb's pipeline instead of the authors' own analysis. The sample table records some 430,000 distinct CDR3 sequences; roughly a fifth of these occur just once. The ten largest clones take up around 7% of the sample.

Sequenced here: peripheral blood mononuclear cells (PBMCs), sampled when the disease was refractory, from a patient treated with antithyroid drugs. This clonotype was sampled from a female donor with Graves disease. The receptor chain draws on TRBV28 and TRBJ1-4; TRBD1 is a possible D gene, resting on 5 matching bases. The nucleotide sequence reads as follows: TGTGCCAGCAGTTTATTTTCAGGGTCGAATGAAAAACTGTTTTTT. Its translation is CASSLFSGSNEKLFF.